The 21 T cell receptor beta chains reported below all come from one sample, sequenced in a study of blood T cells in healthy people across ages. Primers used in a second PCR of about 7 to 12 cycles were a sample-barcoded 5' primer and a J-beta primer mix. TCRdb independently ran MiXCR on the 5' RACE reads; one entry per CDR3 protein. The data contain around 870,000 distinct CDR3 sequences, around 26% of them singletons. Source material: blood. These receptors were obtained from an elderly woman in good health.

This clonotype was observed a handful of times. This may stem from a read error, because a much larger clone lies one nucleotide away. The chain combines TRBV18 with TRBJ2-1, with 7 bases identical to TRBD1. V lost 4 bases and J lost 12; bases outside the gene matches: 9. The germline V gene has CDR1 KGHSH and CDR2 LQKENI. The CDR3 length is 13 residues. The CDR3 loop reads CASSRDRDDGQFF. Written as DNA, the CDR3 is TGTGCCAGCTCACGAGACAGGGACGATGGGCAGTTCTTC.

The chain employs TRBV12-3 or TRBV12-4 and TRBJ2-3; maybe TRBD1 (6 bases). Between the trimmed V and J ends, which lost 6 bases and 0 bases, there was a span of 16 bases. There are 16 residues in the CDR3. The CDR3 loop is CASSSGTRVSTDTQYF. In DNA form, the CDR3 reads TGTGCCAGCAGCTCCGGGACAAGAGTTAGCACAGATACGCAGTATTTT.

This clonotype was detected ten times or more. The chain joins TRBV6-4 to TRBJ2-1; D is unresolved. V lost 3 bases and J 6 bases, leaving 9 bases between the germline ends. Germline V gene sequence: CDR1 MRHNA, CDR2 SNTAGT. The CDR3 is made up of 13 amino acids. CDR3 protein: CASSDPGSNEQFF. Here the CDR3 DNA reads TGTGCCAGCAGTGATCCGGGTTCCAATGAGCAGTTCTTC.

This clonotype was seen a few times. A single base separates this from a much larger clone, so it may be a read error. The V call is TRBV10-3, the J call TRBJ2-5, with a possible D match to TRBD1 (5 bases). This CDR3 spans 13 amino acids. The germline gives CDR1 ENHRY, CDR2 SYGVKD. V lost 6 bases and J 11 bases, leaving 19 bases between the germline ends. The CDR3 spells CAISVDRYNEQYF. DNA of the CDR3: TGTGCCATCAGCGTTGACAGATACAATGAGCAGTACTTC.

This clonotype has just one count. This sequence joins TRBV5-6 and TRBJ1-3; D is uncertain. Germline V gene lookup returns CDR1 SGHDT and CDR2 YYEEEE. The CDR3 extends over 15 amino acids. The V gene lost 2 bases and the J gene lost 0 bases, with 9 bases spanning the gap. In DNA, the CDR3 is TGTGCCAGCAGCTTACGGCTCAGCTCTGGAAACACCATATATTTT. It encodes CASSLRLSSGNTIYF.

On this clonotype: The junction departs from germline at one end; a sequencing error may be responsible. The chain couples TRBV6-5 to TRBJ1-4; possible D gene TRBD1, 5 bases. The CDR3 sequence is 13 residues long. CDR1 and CDR2 (germline): MNHEY, SVGAGI. The CDR3 sequence: CASNYSGNEKLFF. The CDR3, as DNA: TGTGCCAGCAATTACTCAGGGAATGAAAAACTGTTTTTT.

This clonotype occurred a few times. The chain uses TRBV6-2 or TRBV6-3 and TRBJ2-5; 8 nucleotides align to TRBD2. CDR3 length equals 14 residues. V lost 7 bases to trimming and J lost 7 bases; unmatched junction nucleotides: 11. Germline V gene sequence: CDR1 MNHEY, CDR2 SVGEGT. The CDR3 region has the DNA TGTGCCAGCATGACGGCGGGGGCGGGGGGGACCCAGTACTTC. This encodes CASMTAGAGGTQYF.

There are many counts of this clonotype. CDR3 in DNA: TGTGCCAGCTCACCACGTCAGTCAGATCACTATGGCTACACCTTC. This encodes CASSPRQSDHYGYTF. The chain recombines TRBV18 with TRBJ1-2; no definite D call. CDR1 is KGHSH, CDR2 LQKENI, per germline. V gave up 1 base and J gave up 3 bases, with 12 bases separating them. The CDR3 totals 15 residues.

This clonotype was observed at least ten times. CDR3: CASSHGQGNYEQYF. In DNA form, the CDR3 reads TGCGCCAGCAGCCACGGACAGGGGAACTACGAGCAGTACTTC. The V and J genes are TRBV4-3 and TRBJ2-7; 9 positions match TRBD1. The CDR3 totals 14 residues. The germline V gene has CDR1 LGHNA and CDR2 YSLEER. V was clipped by 3 bases and J by 3 bases; unmatched bases: 3.

Comments on this clonotype: This clone may be a read error of a much larger clone one base away. This chain links TRBV30 with TRBJ2-7, with TRBD1 matching over 8 bases. This CDR3 is built from 14 residues. Germline trimming cut 3 bases from V and 6 bases from J; bases unmatched to any gene: 10. Germline V gives CDR1 GTSNPN, CDR2 SVGIG (reference sequence). The CDR3 sequence: CAWSNRGLLGEQYF. The CDR3 DNA is TGTGCCTGGAGCAACAGGGGGTTGTTAGGCGAGCAGTACTTC.

The rearrangement uses TRBV27 and TRBJ2-3, with D possibly called TRBD1 or TRBD2 (5 bases each). V shed 11 bases and J shed 0 bases, with 12 bases lying between them. CDR3 length: 13 amino acids. Germline CDR1 MNHEY, CDR2 SMNVEV (reference sequence). CDR3 loop: CASWWGSTDTQYF. The CDR3 bases are TGTGCCTCGTGGTGGGGGAGCACAGATACGCAGTATTTT.

This clonotype was observed a few times. A much larger clone sits a single nucleotide away, making a read error possible. This chain uses TRBV20-1 with TRBJ2-1; no firm D call. The J call is uncertain, as TRBJ2-7 better fits the DNA end. The CDR3 runs to 10 residues. Looked up from germline, CDR1 is DFQATT and CDR2 is SNEGSKA (reference sequence). CDR3 region: CSAAYNEQYF. Written as DNA, the CDR3 is TGCAGTGCAGCTTACAATGAGCAGTACTTC.

With respect to this clonotype: One junction end does not reproduce the germline sequence, and a read error may be involved. This chain connects TRBV5-5 to TRBJ2-7, with a possible D match to TRBD1 (5 bases). Matching the DNA end better, TRBJ2-5 makes the J call doubtful. This CDR3 is 13 amino acids long. In germline, CDR1 is SGHKS, CDR2 YYEKEE (reference sequence). CDR3 nucleotide sequence: TGTGCCAGCGGCTTACGGACACGGGAGACCCAGTACTTC. Translating it yields CASGLRTRETQYF.

The chain links TRBV7-8 to TRBJ2-2; D possibly corresponds to TRBD1 (6 bases). V lost 2 bases, J lost 7 bases, and 14 bases lay in between. The length of the CDR3 is 15 residues. The germline V gene has CDR1 SGHVS and CDR2 FQNEAQ. The CDR3 coding sequence is TGTGCCAGCAGCTTATCGGTACAGGGAATCGGGGAGCTGTTTTTT. Its protein is CASSLSVQGIGELFF.

At least ten counts were recorded for this clonotype. The chain recombines TRBV7-2 with TRBJ2-1; TRBD2 is a possible D gene (5 bases). From germline, CDR1 is SGHTA and CDR2 FQGNSA. The CDR3 has 13 amino acids. The germline V and J ends were trimmed by 3 bases and 8 bases, with 11 bases remaining between them. The CDR3 reads CASSFPDGDEQFF. For the CDR3, the DNA is TGTGCCAGCAGCTTCCCCGACGGGGATGAGCAGTTCTTC.

There are many counts of this clonotype. V and J are TRBV12-3 or TRBV12-4 and TRBJ2-7; D gene uncertain. The CDR3 is 12 amino acids. Trimming cost V 5 bases and J 4 bases, with 9 bases left between them. The CDR3, as DNA: TGTGCCAGCAGTCGATTCTGGTACGAGCAGTACTTC. Protein sequence: CASSRFWYEQYF.

V and J are TRBV11-3 and TRBJ2-3; maybe TRBD1 (6 bases). The CDR3 is made up of 14 amino acids. Trimming cost V 1 base and J 8 bases, with 13 bases left between them. CDR1 is SGHNT and CDR2 is YENEEA in the germline V gene. CDR3 nucleotides: TGTGCCAGCAGCTTAGTACAGGGATCAGGTACGCAGTATTTT. This codes for CASSLVQGSGTQYF.

Comments on this clonotype: One base away lies a much larger clone, so this may be a sequencing read error. The chain joins TRBV5-1 to TRBJ2-5, with D perhaps TRBD2 (6 bases). V lost 7 bases and J lost 11, with 30 bases in between. The CDR3 has 16 residues. Germline lookup yields CDR1 SGHRS and CDR2 YFSETQ. CDR3 residues: CASGYLRGLDTQEQYF. CDR3 bases: TGCGCCAGCGGCTACCTTCGGGGACTGGATACGCAAGAGCAGTACTTC. The full variable domain, with the rest looked up from reference TRBV5-1 and TRBJ2-5, is KAGVTQTPRYLIKTRGQQVTLSCSPISGHRSVSWYQQTPGQGLQFLFEYFSETQRNKGNFPGRFSGRQFSNSRSEMNVSTLELGDSALYLCASGYLRGLDTQEQYFGPGTRLLVL.

This clonotype has only a few counts. This chain links TRBV6-2 or TRBV6-3 with TRBJ1-2; TRBD1 might be the D (5 bases). The V end was cut by 5 bases, the J end by 3 bases, with 7 bases between. CDR1 is MNHEY and CDR2 is SVGEGT in the germline V gene. CDR3 length: 12 residues. As DNA, the CDR3 is TGTGCCAGCAGTGGGACGTACTATGGCTACACCTTC. Its translation is CASSGTYYGYTF.

This clonotype was detected only a few times. The rearrangement uses TRBV7-2 and TRBJ1-2; D remains unclear. Trimming shortened V by 7 bases and J by 6 bases, and 18 bases separated the two germline ends. The CDR3 sequence is 14 residues long. In germline, CDR1 is SGHTA, CDR2 FQGNSA. CDR3 bases: TGTGCCAGCACCCGAATTGGCCGGTCCGATGGCTACACCTTC. It codes for CASTRIGRSDGYTF.

The chain links TRBV30 to TRBJ1-4; TRBD1 aligns across 10 bases. Germline CDR1 GTSNPN, CDR2 SVGIG (reference sequence). Trimming cost V 3 bases and J 6 bases; bases outside gene matches: 10. CDR3 length: 16 residues. DNA for the CDR3: TGTGCCTGGAGCTCCACTGCCGGGACAGGGGATGAAAAACTGTTTTTT. It codes for CAWSSTAGTGDEKLFF.